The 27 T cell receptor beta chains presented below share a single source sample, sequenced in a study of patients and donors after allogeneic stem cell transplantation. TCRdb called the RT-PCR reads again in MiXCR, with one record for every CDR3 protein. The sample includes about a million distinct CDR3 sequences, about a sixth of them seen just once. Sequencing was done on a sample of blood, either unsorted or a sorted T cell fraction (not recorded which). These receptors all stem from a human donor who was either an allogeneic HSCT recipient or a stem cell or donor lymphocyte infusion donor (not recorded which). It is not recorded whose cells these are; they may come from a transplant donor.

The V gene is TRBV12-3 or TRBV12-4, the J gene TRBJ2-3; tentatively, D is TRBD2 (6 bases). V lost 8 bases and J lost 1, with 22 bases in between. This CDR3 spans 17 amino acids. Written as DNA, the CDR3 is TGTGCCAGCTGCCCCGGGTTAGGGACTTACGGCACAGATACGCAGTATTTT. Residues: CASCPGLGTYGTDTQYF.

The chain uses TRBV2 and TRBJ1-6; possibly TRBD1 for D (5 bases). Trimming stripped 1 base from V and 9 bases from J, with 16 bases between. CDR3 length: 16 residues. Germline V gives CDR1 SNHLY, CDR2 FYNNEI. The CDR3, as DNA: TGTGCCAGCAGTGAAGTGGGACTCATGGGGGGTTCACCCCTCCACTTT. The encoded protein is CASSEVGLMGGSPLHF.

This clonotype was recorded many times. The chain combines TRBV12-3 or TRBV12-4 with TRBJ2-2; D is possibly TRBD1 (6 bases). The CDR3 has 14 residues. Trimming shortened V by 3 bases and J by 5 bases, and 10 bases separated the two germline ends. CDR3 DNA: TGTGCCAGCAGTTTGCAGGGGTGGACCGGGGAGCTGTTTTTT. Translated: CASSLQGWTGELFF.

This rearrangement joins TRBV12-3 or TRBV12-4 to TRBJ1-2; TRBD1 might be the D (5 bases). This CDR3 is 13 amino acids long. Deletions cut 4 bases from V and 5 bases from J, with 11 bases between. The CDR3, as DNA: TGTGCCAGCAGTTACAGGACGGGGTATGGCTACACCTTC. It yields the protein CASSYRTGYGYTF.

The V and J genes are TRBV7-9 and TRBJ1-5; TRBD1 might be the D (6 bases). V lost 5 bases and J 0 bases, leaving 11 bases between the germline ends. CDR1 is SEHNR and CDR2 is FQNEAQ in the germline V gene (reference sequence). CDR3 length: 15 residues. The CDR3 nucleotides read TGTGCCAGCAGCCCCCACAGGGATAGCAATCAGCCCCAGCATTTT. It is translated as CASSPHRDSNQPQHF.

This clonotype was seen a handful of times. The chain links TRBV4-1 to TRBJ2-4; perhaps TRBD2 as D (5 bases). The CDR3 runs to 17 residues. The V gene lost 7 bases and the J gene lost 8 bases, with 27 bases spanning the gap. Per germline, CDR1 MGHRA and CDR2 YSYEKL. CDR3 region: CASIRTIGEEGWDIQYF. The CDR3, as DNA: TGCGCCAGCATCAGAACAATCGGAGAAGAGGGCTGGGACATTCAGTACTTC.

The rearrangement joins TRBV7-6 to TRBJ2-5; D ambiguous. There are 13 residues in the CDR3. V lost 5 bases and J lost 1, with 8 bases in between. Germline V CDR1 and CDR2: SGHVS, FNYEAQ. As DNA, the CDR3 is TGTGCCAGCAGCGGTTCAGTCCAAGAGACCCAGTACTTC. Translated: CASSGSVQETQYF.

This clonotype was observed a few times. CDR3 sequence (DNA): TGTGCCAGCAGTTTAGGATCAGGGGTTGGGAATCAGCCCCAGCATTTT. Its translation is CASSLGSGVGNQPQHF. The chain employs TRBV27 and TRBJ1-5; possible D gene TRBD1, 6 bases. From germline, CDR1 is MNHEY and CDR2 SMNVEV (reference sequence). V shed 2 bases and J shed 4 bases, with 15 bases lying between them. The CDR3 consists of 16 residues.

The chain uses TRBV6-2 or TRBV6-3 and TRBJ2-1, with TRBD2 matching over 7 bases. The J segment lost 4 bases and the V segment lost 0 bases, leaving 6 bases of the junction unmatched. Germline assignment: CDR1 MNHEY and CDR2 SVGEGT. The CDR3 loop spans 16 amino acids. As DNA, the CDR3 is TGTGCCAGCAGTTACTCGGGTAGCGGGTGGTACAATGAGCAGTTCTTC. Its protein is CASSYSGSGWYNEQFF.

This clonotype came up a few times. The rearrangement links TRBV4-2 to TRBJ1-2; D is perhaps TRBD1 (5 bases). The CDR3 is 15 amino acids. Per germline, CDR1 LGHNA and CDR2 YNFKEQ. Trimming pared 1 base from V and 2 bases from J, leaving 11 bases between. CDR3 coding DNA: TGTGCCAGCAGCCAAGGGGTGGGGGACAACTATGGCTACACCTTC. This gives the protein CASSQGVGDNYGYTF.

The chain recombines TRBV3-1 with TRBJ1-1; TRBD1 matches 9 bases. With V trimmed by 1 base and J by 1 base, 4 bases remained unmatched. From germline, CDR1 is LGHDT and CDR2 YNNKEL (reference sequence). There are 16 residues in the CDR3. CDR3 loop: CASSQVTGGSNTEAFF. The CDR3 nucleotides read TGTGCCAGCAGCCAAGTGACAGGGGGATCGAACACTGAAGCTTTCTTT.

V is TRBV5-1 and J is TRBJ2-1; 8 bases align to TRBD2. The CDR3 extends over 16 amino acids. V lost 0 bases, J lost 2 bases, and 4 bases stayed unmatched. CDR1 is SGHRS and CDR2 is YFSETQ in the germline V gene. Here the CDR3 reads CASSLERENPYNEQFF. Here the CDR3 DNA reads TGCGCCAGCAGCTTGGAGCGGGAGAACCCCTACAATGAGCAGTTCTTC. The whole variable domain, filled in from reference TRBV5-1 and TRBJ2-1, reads KAGVTQTPRYLIKTRGQQVTLSCSPISGHRSVSWYQQTPGQGLQFLFEYFSETQRNKGNFPGRFSGRQFSNSRSEMNVSTLELGDSALYLCASSLERENPYNEQFFGPGTRLTVL.

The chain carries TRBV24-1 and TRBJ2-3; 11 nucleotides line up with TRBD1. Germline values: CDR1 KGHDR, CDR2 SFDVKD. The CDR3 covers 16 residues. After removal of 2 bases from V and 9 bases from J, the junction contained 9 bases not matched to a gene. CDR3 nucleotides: TGTGCCACCAGTGATTCCGGGACAGGGGGAGCAGGAACGCAGTATTTT. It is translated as CATSDSGTGGAGTQYF.

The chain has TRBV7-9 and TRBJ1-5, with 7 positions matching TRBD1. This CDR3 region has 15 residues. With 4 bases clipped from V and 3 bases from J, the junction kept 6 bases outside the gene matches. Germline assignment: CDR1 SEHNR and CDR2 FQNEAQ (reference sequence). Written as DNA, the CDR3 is TGTGCCAGCAGCTCCCGGGACAGCAACAATCAGCCCCAGCATTTT. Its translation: CASSSRDSNNQPQHF.

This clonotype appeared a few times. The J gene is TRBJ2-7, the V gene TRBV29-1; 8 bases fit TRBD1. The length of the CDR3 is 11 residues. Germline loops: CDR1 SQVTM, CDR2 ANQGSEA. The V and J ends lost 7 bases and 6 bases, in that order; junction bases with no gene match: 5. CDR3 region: CSARQGSEQYF. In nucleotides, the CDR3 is TGCAGCGCTCGACAGGGGTCCGAGCAGTACTTC.

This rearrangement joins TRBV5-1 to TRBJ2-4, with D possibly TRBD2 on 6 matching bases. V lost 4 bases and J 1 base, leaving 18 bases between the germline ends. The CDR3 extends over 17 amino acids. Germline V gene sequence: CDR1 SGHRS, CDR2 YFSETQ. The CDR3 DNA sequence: TGCGCCAGCAGCCGGCGGGACGTGGCCAGCGCCAAAAACATTCAGTACTTC. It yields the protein CASSRRDVASAKNIQYF. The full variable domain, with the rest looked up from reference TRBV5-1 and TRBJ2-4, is KAGVTQTPRYLIKTRGQQVTLSCSPISGHRSVSWYQQTPGQGLQFLFEYFSETQRNKGNFPGRFSGRQFSNSRSEMNVSTLELGDSALYLCASSRRDVASAKNIQYFGAGTRLSVL.

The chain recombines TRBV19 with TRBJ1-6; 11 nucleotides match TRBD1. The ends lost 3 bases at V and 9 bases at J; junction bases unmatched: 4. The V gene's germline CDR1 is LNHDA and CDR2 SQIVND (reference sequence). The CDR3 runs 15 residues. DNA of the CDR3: TGTGCCAGTAGTATCGGGACAGGGGGTTTTTCACCCCTCCACTTT. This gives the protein CASSIGTGGFSPLHF.

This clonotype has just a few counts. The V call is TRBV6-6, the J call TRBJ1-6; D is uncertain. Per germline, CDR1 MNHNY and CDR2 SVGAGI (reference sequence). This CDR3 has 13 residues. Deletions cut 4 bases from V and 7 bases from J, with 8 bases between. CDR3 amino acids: CASSSLWNSPLHF. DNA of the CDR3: TGTGCCAGCAGTTCCCTCTGGAATTCACCCCTCCACTTT.

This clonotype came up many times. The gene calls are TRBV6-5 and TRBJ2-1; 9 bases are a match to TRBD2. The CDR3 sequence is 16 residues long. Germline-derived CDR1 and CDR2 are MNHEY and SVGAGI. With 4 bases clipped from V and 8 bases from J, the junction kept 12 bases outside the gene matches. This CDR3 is CASSWGFAGGPYEQFF. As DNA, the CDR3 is TGTGCCAGCAGTTGGGGCTTTGCGGGAGGGCCCTATGAGCAGTTCTTC.

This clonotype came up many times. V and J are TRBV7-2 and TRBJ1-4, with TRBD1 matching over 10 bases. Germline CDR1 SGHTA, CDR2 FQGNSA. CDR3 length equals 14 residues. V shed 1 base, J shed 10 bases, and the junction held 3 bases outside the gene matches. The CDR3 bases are TGTGCCAGCAGCTTAGGACAGGGGGCAGGAAAACTGTTTTTT. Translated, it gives CASSLGQGAGKLFF.

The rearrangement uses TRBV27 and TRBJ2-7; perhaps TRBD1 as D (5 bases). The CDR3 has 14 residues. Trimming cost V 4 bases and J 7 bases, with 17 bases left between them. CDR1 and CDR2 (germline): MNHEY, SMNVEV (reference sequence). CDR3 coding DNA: TGTGCCAGCAGTTCACCGGGCCAGGGCTGGGAGCAGTACTTC. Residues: CASSSPGQGWEQYF.

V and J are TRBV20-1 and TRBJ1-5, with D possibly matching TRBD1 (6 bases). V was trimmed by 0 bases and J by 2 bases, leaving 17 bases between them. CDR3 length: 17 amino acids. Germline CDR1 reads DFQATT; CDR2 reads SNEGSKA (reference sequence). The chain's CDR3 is CSARDNGGLNGNQPQHF. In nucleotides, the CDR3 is TGCAGTGCTAGAGATAACGGGGGGCTGAATGGCAATCAGCCCCAGCATTTT.

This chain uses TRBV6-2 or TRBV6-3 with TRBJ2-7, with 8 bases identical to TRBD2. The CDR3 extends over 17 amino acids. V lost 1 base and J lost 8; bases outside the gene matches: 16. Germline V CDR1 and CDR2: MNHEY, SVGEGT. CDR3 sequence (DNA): TGTGCCAGCAGTTACTGGCCGGGAGGGCCCCCTGAGGTCAAGCAGTACTTC. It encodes CASSYWPGGPPEVKQYF.

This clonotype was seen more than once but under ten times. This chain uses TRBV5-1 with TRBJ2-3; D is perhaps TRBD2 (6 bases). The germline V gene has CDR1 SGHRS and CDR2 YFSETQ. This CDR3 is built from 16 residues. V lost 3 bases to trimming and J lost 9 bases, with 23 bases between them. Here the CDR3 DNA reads TGCGCCAGCAGCTCCCGCCGGCCCTTCGGAGGGACGACGCAGTATTTT. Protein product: CASSSRRPFGGTTQYF.

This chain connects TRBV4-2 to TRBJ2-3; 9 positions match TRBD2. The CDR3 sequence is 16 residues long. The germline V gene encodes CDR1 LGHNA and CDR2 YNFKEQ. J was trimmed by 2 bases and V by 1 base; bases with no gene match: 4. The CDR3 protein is CASSQGTSVFTDTQYF. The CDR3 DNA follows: TGTGCCAGCAGCCAAGGGACTAGCGTCTTCACAGATACGCAGTATTTT.

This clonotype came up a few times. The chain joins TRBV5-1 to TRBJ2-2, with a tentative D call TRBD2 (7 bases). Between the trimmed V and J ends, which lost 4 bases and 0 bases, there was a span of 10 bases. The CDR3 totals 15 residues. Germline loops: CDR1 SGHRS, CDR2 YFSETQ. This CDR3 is CASSRGASNTGELFF. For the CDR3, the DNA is TGCGCCAGCAGCCGGGGGGCTTCGAACACCGGGGAGCTGTTTTTT.

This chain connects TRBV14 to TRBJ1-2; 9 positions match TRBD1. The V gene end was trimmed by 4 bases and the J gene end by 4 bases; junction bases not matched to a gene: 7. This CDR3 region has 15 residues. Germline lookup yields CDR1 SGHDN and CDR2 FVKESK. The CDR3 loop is CASSPTGGLIYGYTF. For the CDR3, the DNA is TGTGCCAGCAGCCCAACAGGGGGCCTTATCTATGGCTACACCTTC.